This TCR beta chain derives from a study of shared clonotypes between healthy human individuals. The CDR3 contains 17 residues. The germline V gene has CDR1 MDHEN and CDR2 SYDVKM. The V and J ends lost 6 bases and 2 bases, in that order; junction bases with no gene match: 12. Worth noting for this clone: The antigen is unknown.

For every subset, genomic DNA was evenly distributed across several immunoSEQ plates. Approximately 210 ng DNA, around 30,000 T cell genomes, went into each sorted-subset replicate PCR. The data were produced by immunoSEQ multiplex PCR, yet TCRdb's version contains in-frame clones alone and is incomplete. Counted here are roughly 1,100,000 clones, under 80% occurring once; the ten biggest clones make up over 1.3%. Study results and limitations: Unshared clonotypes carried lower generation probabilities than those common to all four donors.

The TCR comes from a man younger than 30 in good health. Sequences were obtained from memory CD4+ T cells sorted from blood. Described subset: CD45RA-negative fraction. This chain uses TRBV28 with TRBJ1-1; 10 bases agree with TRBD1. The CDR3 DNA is TGTGCCAGCAGCTCTCCCGTCGGGACAGGGGAAAACACTGAAGCTTTCTTT. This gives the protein CASSSPVGTGENTEAFF.